The rows below give T cell receptor beta chains drawn from one sample of a study of T cells in localized non-small cell lung cancer. TCRdb's copy holds only in-frame clones and misses some; the assay was immunoSEQ multiplex PCR. The profile covers under 35,000 clones, with 91% appearing a single time and approximately 30% taken by the ten largest. This specimen consisted of peripheral blood, obtained before any cancer treatment. The receptor source for this set is a female donor older than 55 with stage I lung adenocarcinoma. CDR3s include the opening cysteine and the closing phenylalanine or tryptophan. The order of the fields is D gene, clone size, V gene, J gene, CDR3 DNA, CDR3 protein. A D gene is named only where the DNA matches it firmly. Some rows mark clone size as missing; the rest say once, few, many or name a class of expanded clone.

>TRBD1|.|TRBV6-5|TRBJ1-2
TGTGCCAGCAGTTACTCGACAGGGGCCTATGGCTACACCTTC
CASSYSTGAYGYTF
>TRBD2|.|TRBV2|TRBJ2-3
TGTGCCAGCAGCTGGACTAGCGGGATTAGAGATACGCAGTATTTT
CASSWTSGIRDTQYF
>TRBD2|.|TRBV4-1|TRBJ2-3
TGCGCCAGCAGTGGCGGGGGGGGCGCAGATACGCAGTATTTT
CASSGGGGADTQYF
>TRBD1|.|TRBV2|TRBJ2-7
TGTGCCTACCTCTCCCAGGGACAGGGGGGAAACTGGCAGTACTTC
CAYLSQGQGGNWQYF
>.|.|TRBV5-1|TRBJ1-1
TGCGCCAGCAGCTTAGGGGGGACCACTGAAGCTTTCTTT
CASSLGGTTEAFF
>.|.|TRBV18|TRBJ1-1
TGTGCCAGCTCCAACCCAGGGGCATCTGAAGCTTTCTTT
CASSNPGASEAFF
>.|.|TRBV14|TRBJ2-7
TGTGCCAGCAGCCAAGTTCTTAACTACGAGCAGTACTTC
CASSQVLNYEQYF
>TRBD1|.|TRBV5-1|TRBJ2-2
TGCGCCAGCAGCTCCGGGACAGGGACGAACACCGGGGAGCTGTTTTTT
CASSSGTGTNTGELFF
>.|.|TRBV7-2|TRBJ2-3
TGTGCCAGCAGCTTCGAGGGTTCGCAGTATTTT
CASSFEGSQYF
>.|.|TRBV6-8|TRBJ2-1
TGTGCCAGCATAGGTGCCTACAATGAGCAGTTCTTC
CASIGAYNEQFF
>.|.|TRBV7-9|TRBJ1-2
TGTGCCAGCAGCTTAGGGGAGTATGGCTACACCTTC
CASSLGEYGYTF
>.|.|TRBV5-1|TRBJ1-1
TGCGCCAGCAGCTCCCAGGGAGGCAACACTGAAGCTTTCTTT
CASSSQGGNTEAFF
>.|.|TRBV5-4|TRBJ2-3
TGTGCCAGCAGCTTGGGGGCTCTGGATACGCAGTATTTT
CASSLGALDTQYF
>.|.|TRBV7-9|TRBJ2-5
TGTGCCAGCAGCTTAAGTGTGGCCCAGTACTTC
CASSLSVAQYF
>.|.|TRBV7-8|TRBJ2-2
TGTGCCAGCACCCCCGGGGGCAGCCTTAACACCGGGGAGCTGTTTTTT
CASTPGGSLNTGELFF
>.|.|TRBV28|TRBJ1-3
TGTGCCAGCAGTTCCTCATCCGGGGGTGGGGTCTCTGGAAACACCATATATTTT
CASSSSSGGGVSGNTIYF
>.|.|TRBV30|TRBJ1-2
TGTGCCTGGAGTCAGACAGGCCAAGGCTACACCTTC
CAWSQTGQGYTF
>.|.|TRBV28|TRBJ1-2
TGTGCCAGCAGTTTTGGGGGTGCAAACTATGGCTACACCTTC
CASSFGGANYGYTF
>TRBD2|.|TRBV7-9|TRBJ2-3
TGTGCCAGCAGCCCAGAGTCGGGGGGGCCGGTCACAGATACGCAGTATTTT
CASSPESGGPVTDTQYF
>TRBD1|.|TRBV27|TRBJ1-5
TGTGCCAGCAGTTCTCATGGGACAGCTGGCAATCAGCCCCAGCATTTT
CASSSHGTAGNQPQHF
>.|.|TRBV1|TRBJ2-5
TGCACCAGCAGCCACTCGAGACAGGGCTTCCGGACCCAAGAGACCCAGTACTTC
CTSSHSRQGFRTQETQYF
>.|once|TRBV19|TRBJ1-1
TGTGCCAGTAGTATATTTTATAGGGCAGAAGCTTTCTTT
CASSIFYRAEAFF
>TRBD2|.|TRBV25-1|TRBJ2-1
TGTGCCAGCAGTGACGCCGGGACTAGTCTTTTCTCCCACAATGAGCAGTTCTTC
CASSDAGTSLFSHNEQFF
>.|.|TRBV6-5|TRBJ1-1
TGTGCCAGCAGTACTCAGGGGAACACTGAAGCTTTCTTT
CASSTQGNTEAFF
>.|.|TRBV5-1|TRBJ2-3
TGCGCCAGCAGCCCCGGGGAGAGCACAGATACGCAGTATTTT
CASSPGESTDTQYF
>.|.|TRBV11-2|TRBJ2-3
TGTGCCAGCAGCGTTGACACAGATACGCAGTATTTT
CASSVDTDTQYF
>.|.|TRBV28|TRBJ2-6
TGTGCCAGCAGATACTTAGAGGGGGCTGGGGCCAACGTCCTGACTTTC
CASRYLEGAGANVLTF